The sample holds many counts of the clone carrying this T cell receptor beta chain. Its antigen is undetermined. TCRdb reprocessed the reads with MiXCR, giving one entry per CDR3 protein. In the table there are roughly 500,000 distinct CDR3 sequences, 16% of which are singletons. The trim removed 2 bases at V and 6 bases at J, leaving 2 bases unmatched. CDR1 MNHNS and CDR2 SASEGT come from the germline V gene. CDR3 length: 15 residues. This sample is part of a study of T cell repertoires in cytomegalovirus infection. Study findings and constraints: Within the response measured ex vivo, HLA-C-restricted CMV-specific TCR beta clonotypes were dominant.

V is TRBV6-1 and J is TRBJ2-2, with 11 bases that match TRBD2. This receptor was obtained from a human donor in good health (CMV status not recorded). Some clones in this sample may be carry-over from other donors' samples. What was sequenced was CD8+ T cells from PBMCs. This CDR3 is CASSELAGGAGELFF. CDR3 in DNA: TGTGCCAGCAGTGAACTAGCGGGAGGTGCCGGGGAGCTGTTTTTT.